Below, 21 T cell receptor beta chains from the same sample are listed, as sequenced in a study of cytomegalovirus exposure and HLA in healthy donors. Primers for the PCR totalled 60 Vbeta and 13 Jbeta. Some clones are missing from TCRdb's copy, which holds only in-frame ones; the method was immunoSEQ multiplex PCR. Altogether roughly 300,000 clones are present, roughly 85% being singletons, with the ten largest covering roughly 4%. The sequencing sample was made of PBMCs. Receptors were obtained from a middle-aged man in good health and CMV-seropositive.

The genes are TRBV5-1 and TRBJ2-3; TRBD2 matches at 8 bases. Per the germline V gene, CDR1 is SGHRS and CDR2 is YFSETQ. V shed 4 bases, J shed 0 bases, and the junction held 4 bases outside the gene matches. The CDR3 is 15 amino acids. CDR3 sequence: CASSHSGKSTDTQYF. CDR3 nucleotides: TGCGCCAGCAGCCATAGCGGGAAGAGCACAGATACGCAGTATTTT.

This clone was seen once. The chain uses TRBV18 and TRBJ2-2; a possible D gene is TRBD2 (7 bases). The CDR3 runs to 16 residues. Trimming cost V 3 bases and J 5 bases, with 16 bases left between them. Germline CDR1 reads KGHSH; CDR2 reads LQKENI. This CDR3 is CASSPWRGGSTGELFF. CDR3 in DNA: TGTGCCAGCTCACCTTGGCGCGGGGGCAGTACCGGGGAGCTGTTTTTT.

The J gene is TRBJ2-1, the V gene TRBV27; the D gene is possibly TRBD2 (6 bases). The germline gives CDR1 MNHEY, CDR2 SMNVEV (reference sequence). Trimming shortened V by 9 bases and J by 3 bases, and 15 bases separated the two germline ends. The CDR3 totals 14 residues. DNA of the CDR3: TGTGCCAGTACCTCGGGACTTCTCTACAATGAGCAGTTCTTC. It codes for CASTSGLLYNEQFF.

The V and J genes are TRBV5-6 and TRBJ2-7; 9 positions agree with TRBD1. The V gene's germline CDR1 is SGHDT and CDR2 YYEEEE. With V trimmed by 5 bases and J by 2 bases, 5 bases remained unmatched. The CDR3 runs 14 residues. The CDR3 nucleotides read TGTGCCAGCAGTTCCCGGGACAGGGCCTACGAGCAGTACTTC. It encodes CASSSRDRAYEQYF.

The chain recombines TRBV29-1 with TRBJ2-3; TRBD2 aligns across 9 bases. The CDR3 loop spans 16 amino acids. Germline assignment: CDR1 SQVTM and CDR2 ANQGSEA. V gave up 7 bases and J gave up 1 base; unmatched junction bases: 12. The CDR3 DNA is TGCAGCGGGGCGGGAGGGGTAAATGTTGGCACAGATACGCAGTATTTT. It encodes CSGAGGVNVGTDTQYF.

This clone was seen only once. CDR3 region: CASRLAGGSSSYEQYF. The CDR3 DNA sequence: TGTGCCAGCCGCCTAGCGGGAGGGAGTAGCTCCTACGAGCAGTACTTC. The V and J genes are TRBV2 and TRBJ2-7, with 12 bases identical to TRBD2. Germline assignment: CDR1 SNHLY and CDR2 FYNNEI. The length of the CDR3 is 16 residues. J lost 0 bases, V lost 8 bases, and 8 bases had no gene match.

This clone was seen just once. The J gene is TRBJ1-1, the V gene TRBV2, with 8 bases fitting TRBD1. The V gene end was trimmed by 2 bases and the J gene end by 3 bases; junction bases not matched to a gene: 5. The V gene's germline CDR1 is SNHLY and CDR2 FYNNEI. This CDR3 contains 15 residues. The CDR3 region has the DNA TGTGCCAGCAGTGAACGGACAGGGAAAGACACTGAAGCTTTCTTT. Amino acids: CASSERTGKDTEAFF.

Concerning this clone itself: At one of its ends the junction is not consistent with the germline gene, which may arise from a read error. As DNA, the CDR3 is TGTTCCAGCAGTCCTCCGGGGACAGGGGGCTACGAGCAGTACTTC. Amino acid sequence: CSSSPPGTGGYEQYF. The chain carries TRBV7-9 and TRBJ2-7, with TRBD1 identical over 11 bases. CDR1 is SEHNR, CDR2 FQNEAQ, per germline (reference sequence). The CDR3 extends over 15 amino acids.

The rearrangement joins TRBV9 to TRBJ2-1; D is undetermined. The CDR3 runs to 15 residues. CDR1 is SGDLS and CDR2 is YYNGEE in the germline V gene. V was shortened by 0 bases and J by 8 bases, with 15 bases between the two germline ends. The CDR3: CASSVAGFGGDEQFF. DNA of the CDR3: TGTGCCAGCAGCGTAGCCGGTTTCGGCGGCGATGAGCAGTTCTTC.

The CDR3 DNA is TGCGCCAGCAGCTTAGTGGGCGGGAGCTCGGGTGAGCAGTTCTTC. It encodes CASSLVGGSSGEQFF. The chain joins TRBV5-1 to TRBJ2-1, with TRBD2 matching 7 bases. The CDR3 consists of 15 residues. V lost 2 bases to trimming and J lost 9 bases; unmatched junction nucleotides: 11. Germline assignment: CDR1 SGHRS and CDR2 YFSETQ.

The chain is built from TRBV11-2 and TRBJ1-3; 7 nucleotides align to TRBD1. From germline, CDR1 is SGHAT and CDR2 FQNNGV. The CDR3 is 16 amino acids. V lost 0 bases, J lost 0 bases, and 2 bases stayed unmatched. The chain's CDR3 is CASSLERQGSGNTIYF. CDR3 DNA: TGTGCCAGCAGCTTAGAAAGACAGGGCTCTGGAAACACCATATATTTT.

The chain joins TRBV10-2 to TRBJ2-1; 9 nucleotides align to TRBD2. With V trimmed by 0 bases and J by 4 bases, 4 bases remained unmatched. Germline values: CDR1 WSHSY, CDR2 SAAADI. The CDR3 sequence is 16 residues long. CDR3 sequence (DNA): TGCGCCAGCAGTGAGTCGCAGCGGGAGGTATACAATGAGCAGTTCTTC. This gives the protein CASSESQREVYNEQFF.

V is TRBV2 and J is TRBJ2-3; weak D call: TRBD1 (5 bases). Looked up from germline, CDR1 is SNHLY and CDR2 is FYNNEI. The CDR3 has 12 amino acids. The germline V and J ends were trimmed by 9 bases and 0 bases, with 7 bases remaining between them. In nucleotides, the CDR3 is TGTGCCAGGACAGCCAGCACAGATACGCAGTATTTT. Its protein is CARTASTDTQYF.

The CDR3 DNA follows: TGTGCCAGCAGTGGTGGAGGGACTGGAGAGACCCAGTACTTC. Protein: CASSGGGTGETQYF. This chain connects TRBV6-1 to TRBJ2-5; weak D call: TRBD2 (6 bases). CDR1 and CDR2 from the germline V gene are MNHNS and SASEGT. The CDR3 extends over 14 amino acids. The germline V and J ends were trimmed by 4 bases and 4 bases, with 13 bases remaining between them.

The V gene is TRBV10-1, the J gene TRBJ2-5; TRBD2 might be the D (5 bases). The ends were cut back, 0 bases at V and 1 base at J, with 9 bases in the middle. Per the germline V gene, CDR1 is WNHNN and CDR2 is SYGVQD (reference sequence). The CDR3 loop spans 15 amino acids. CDR3 DNA: TGCGCCAGCAGTGAGTCAGTGGCGGGCCAAGAGACCCAGTACTTC. Translation gives CASSESVAGQETQYF.

This clone was observed once. V is TRBV19 and J is TRBJ2-7, with TRBD1 identical over 8 bases. The CDR3 extends over 13 amino acids. Germline CDR1 reads LNHDA; CDR2 reads SQIVND (reference sequence). After removal of 6 bases from V and 3 bases from J, the junction contained 4 bases not matched to a gene. In DNA, the CDR3 is TGTGCCAGTAGCTACGGACAGGGCTACGAGCAGTACTTC. Residues: CASSYGQGYEQYF.

The J gene is TRBJ1-5, the V gene TRBV27; 9 positions match TRBD1. After removal of 5 bases from V and 0 bases from J, the junction contained 17 bases not matched to a gene. CDR3 size: 20 residues. Germline lookup yields CDR1 MNHEY and CDR2 SMNVEV (reference sequence). In nucleotides, the CDR3 is TGTGCCAGCAGTCCCTACTACAGGGGGCGGATTCAGTATAGCAATCAGCCCCAGCATTTT. The encoded protein is CASSPYYRGRIQYSNQPQHF.

The chain recombines TRBV5-1 with TRBJ2-1, with 10 bases lining up with TRBD2. V was clipped by 4 bases and J by 4 bases; unmatched bases: 2. Germline V gene data show CDR1 as SGHRS and CDR2 as YFSETQ. The CDR3 is 14 residues long. The CDR3 protein is CASSGTSAYNEQFF. The CDR3 nucleotides are TGCGCCAGCAGCGGGACTAGCGCGTACAATGAGCAGTTCTTC.

The genes are TRBV20-1 and TRBJ2-5; D gene ambiguous. Germline V gene data show CDR1 as DFQATT and CDR2 as SNEGSKA (reference sequence). With 7 bases removed from V and 2 bases from J, the gap between germline ends came to 8 bases. This CDR3 spans 11 amino acids. CDR3 sequence (DNA): TGCAGTGGGCAGATACAAGAGACCCAGTACTTC. Amino acids: CSGQIQETQYF.

The V gene is TRBV6-6, the J gene TRBJ2-7, with 7 bases identical to TRBD2. Germline V lookup: CDR1 MNHNY, CDR2 SVGAGI (reference sequence). There are 16 residues in the CDR3. Trimming took 6 bases from V and 0 from J; bases not matched to a gene: 11. The DNA of the CDR3 is TGTGCCAGCAGCCGAGGGCGCGGGAGCGTCTCCTACGAGCAGTACTTC. As protein: CASSRGRGSVSYEQYF.

This clone has only one observation. The chain recombines TRBV19 with TRBJ2-1; 7 nucleotides line up with TRBD2. This CDR3 has 16 amino acids. The junction had 2 bases not matched to a gene; V was cut back by 0 bases and J by 0 bases. Germline V CDR1 and CDR2: LNHDA, SQIVND (reference sequence). CDR3 nucleotide sequence: TGTGCCAGTAGTATAGAGACGGGGGGCTCCTACAATGAGCAGTTCTTC. This gives the protein CASSIETGGSYNEQFF.